The next 17 T cell receptor beta chains were all read from a single sample in a study of cytomegalovirus exposure and HLA in healthy donors. The PCR contained 60 Vbeta and 13 Jbeta primers. Sequenced by immunoSEQ multiplex PCR; TCRdb stores in-frame clones only, minus some. The data show about 90,000 clones, with around 85% seen just once and approximately 2.6% held by the top ten. The material sequenced was PBMCs. These receptors originate from a man younger than 40 in good health and CMV-seronegative.

This chain uses TRBV18 with TRBJ2-2; TRBD2 is a possible D gene (5 bases). V lost 0 bases and J lost 8, with 13 bases in between. Germline CDR1 is KGHSH and CDR2 is LQKENI. The CDR3 extends over 15 amino acids. This chain's CDR3 is CASSPPGPSTGELFF. The CDR3 DNA reads TGTGCCAGCTCACCACCGGGCCCTAGCACGGGGGAGCTGTTTTTT.

The rearrangement uses TRBV7-9 and TRBJ2-7, with D possibly TRBD2 on 5 matching bases. Germline CDR1 reads SEHNR; CDR2 reads FQNEAQ (reference sequence). V was shortened by 5 bases and J by 5 bases, with 22 bases between the two germline ends. The CDR3 covers 16 residues. Here the CDR3 DNA reads TGTGCCAGCAGCCCCCGTGGGAGTATGGTGTATAACGAGCAGTACTTC. As protein: CASSPRGSMVYNEQYF.

V and J are TRBV12-5 and TRBJ2-5, with TRBD1 matching 10 bases. The CDR3 totals 15 residues. CDR1 is LGHNT, CDR2 FRNRAP, per germline. V dropped 1 base and J dropped 4; count of bases not matched to a gene: 3. CDR3: CASGLGTGGRETQYF. The CDR3 DNA reads TGTGCTAGTGGTTTGGGGACAGGGGGGCGAGAGACCCAGTACTTC. Using reference TRBV12-5 and TRBJ2-5 for the parts outside the CDR3, the full variable domain is DARVTQTPRHKVTEMGQEVTMRCQPILGHNTVFWYRQTMMQGLELLAYFRNRAPLDDSGMPKDRFSAEMPDATLATLKIQPSEPRDSAVYFCASGLGTGGRETQYFGPGTRLLVL.

The chain couples TRBV18 to TRBJ2-6; tentatively, D is TRBD2 (5 bases). V gave up 3 bases and J gave up 1 base, with 10 bases separating them. Germline V gene data show CDR1 as KGHSH and CDR2 as LQKENI. The CDR3 runs 16 residues. The CDR3 protein is CASSPSRASGANVLTF. CDR3 DNA: TGTGCCAGCTCACCTTCGAGGGCGTCTGGGGCCAACGTCCTGACTTTC.

The gene calls are TRBV18 and TRBJ2-7, with D perhaps matching TRBD1 (5 bases). CDR3 size: 15 residues. Germline CDR1 and CDR2: KGHSH and LQKENI. Between the trimmed V and J ends, which lost 4 bases and 5 bases, there was a span of 18 bases. CDR3 amino acids: CASSLDSGITHEQYF. CDR3 bases: TGTGCCAGCTCACTTGACAGTGGGATCACTCACGAGCAGTACTTC.

CDR3 DNA: TGTGCTAGTGGTTTATTAGCGGGGGGGAACCAGTACTTC. It is translated as CASGLLAGGNQYF. This rearrangement joins TRBV12-5 to TRBJ2-5; 11 bases line up with TRBD2. The V segment lost 3 bases and the J segment 10 bases; nucleotides outside the gene matches: 4. The CDR3 totals 13 residues. Germline V lookup: CDR1 LGHNT, CDR2 FRNRAP.

The J gene is TRBJ2-1, the V gene TRBV4-2, with D perhaps matching TRBD2 (5 bases). V was cut by 1 base and J by 3 bases, with 10 bases left in between. CDR1 LGHNA and CDR2 YNFKEQ come from the germline V gene. The CDR3 length is 15 residues. CDR3 DNA sequence: TGTGCCAGCAGCCAAGGGGGAGATAGCTACAATGAGCAGTTCTTC. Protein: CASSQGGDSYNEQFF.

The J gene is TRBJ1-2, the V gene TRBV30, with 7 bases matching TRBD1. The CDR3 has 14 residues. After removal of 0 bases from V and 6 bases from J, the junction contained 7 bases not matched to a gene. Germline assignment: CDR1 GTSNPN and CDR2 SVGIG (reference sequence). CDR3 amino acids: CAWSVQGQRNGYTF. Written as DNA, the CDR3 is TGTGCCTGGAGTGTACAGGGGCAACGTAATGGCTACACCTTC.

This chain links TRBV5-6 with TRBJ2-7; D is unclear. The germline V gene has CDR1 SGHDT and CDR2 YYEEEE. V lost 3 bases to trimming and J lost 2 bases, with 6 bases between them. CDR3 size: 12 residues. The CDR3 DNA sequence: TGTGCCAGCAGCTATCAGGCCTACGAGCAGTACTTC. It specifies CASSYQAYEQYF.

A single count supports this clone. The CDR3 nucleotides read TGTGCCAGCAGCTCCGAACAGGGGGCAGTCACCGGGGAGCTGTTTTTT. Its translation is CASSSEQGAVTGELFF. The chain recombines TRBV11-3 with TRBJ2-2, with 9 bases aligning to TRBD1. Losses at the gene ends were 4 bases for V and 4 bases for J; bases not matched to a gene: 7. The CDR3 loop spans 16 amino acids. Germline V gene sequence: CDR1 SGHNT, CDR2 YENEEA.

The J gene is TRBJ1-1, the V gene TRBV19, with TRBD1 as a possible D gene (5 bases). Germline V gene data show CDR1 as LNHDA and CDR2 as SQIVND (reference sequence). V dropped 4 bases and J dropped 12 bases, with 12 bases sitting between them. This CDR3 has 11 residues. The CDR3 loop is CASSRSRTTFF. The CDR3, as DNA: TGTGCCAGTAGTAGGAGTAGGACAACTTTCTTT.

The chain joins TRBV18 to TRBJ2-1, with 14 bases fitting TRBD2. V shed 5 bases, J shed 5 bases, and the junction held 5 bases outside the gene matches. This CDR3 is built from 16 residues. Germline V gene lookup returns CDR1 KGHSH and CDR2 LQKENI. The CDR3 coding sequence is TGTGCCAGCTCATCCAGGACTAGCGGGGGGCACAATGAGCAGTTCTTC. It yields the protein CASSSRTSGGHNEQFF.

This chain links TRBV12-5 with TRBJ2-5; no clear D gene. The V gene lost 4 bases and the J gene lost 5 bases, with 8 bases spanning the gap. From germline, CDR1 is LGHNT and CDR2 FRNRAP. This CDR3 region has 12 residues. The CDR3 loop is CASGSPSETQYF. Here the CDR3 DNA reads TGTGCTAGTGGTTCCCCCTCTGAGACCCAGTACTTC.

The chain combines TRBV28 with TRBJ1-1; TRBD1 agrees at 10 bases. There are 14 residues in the CDR3. V was clipped by 7 bases and J by 5 bases; unmatched bases: 7. Germline lookup yields CDR1 MDHEN and CDR2 SYDVKM. CDR3 in amino acids: CASTMTGGWTEAFF. DNA of the CDR3: TGTGCCAGCACCATGACAGGGGGCTGGACTGAAGCTTTCTTT.

A single count supports this clone. The chain is built from TRBV2 and TRBJ2-7, with TRBD1 as a possible D gene (6 bases). CDR1 is SNHLY, CDR2 FYNNEI, per germline. This CDR3 has 11 residues. V was shortened by 6 bases and J by 4 bases, with 7 bases between the two germline ends. CDR3 sequence: CASSQGYEQYF. CDR3 in DNA: TGTGCCAGCAGCCAGGGGTACGAGCAGTACTTC.

This chain connects TRBV27 to TRBJ1-2; tentatively, D is TRBD1 (6 bases). In germline, CDR1 is MNHEY, CDR2 SMNVEV (reference sequence). The CDR3 is 16 amino acids. Trimming removed 8 bases at V and 3 bases at J, with 22 bases between. The CDR3 is CASLPRGAGKYYGYTF. The DNA of the CDR3 is TGTGCCAGCCTGCCACGGGGGGCAGGGAAGTACTATGGCTACACCTTC.

This chain joins TRBV27 and TRBJ1-1; D ambiguous. Between the trimmed V and J ends, which lost 2 bases and 4 bases, there was a span of 14 bases. The CDR3 contains 15 residues. Germline V gene data show CDR1 as MNHEY and CDR2 as SMNVEV (reference sequence). This chain's CDR3 is CASSLEGLRSTEAFF. The CDR3 nucleotides read TGTGCCAGCAGTTTAGAGGGTTTAAGGAGCACTGAAGCTTTCTTT.